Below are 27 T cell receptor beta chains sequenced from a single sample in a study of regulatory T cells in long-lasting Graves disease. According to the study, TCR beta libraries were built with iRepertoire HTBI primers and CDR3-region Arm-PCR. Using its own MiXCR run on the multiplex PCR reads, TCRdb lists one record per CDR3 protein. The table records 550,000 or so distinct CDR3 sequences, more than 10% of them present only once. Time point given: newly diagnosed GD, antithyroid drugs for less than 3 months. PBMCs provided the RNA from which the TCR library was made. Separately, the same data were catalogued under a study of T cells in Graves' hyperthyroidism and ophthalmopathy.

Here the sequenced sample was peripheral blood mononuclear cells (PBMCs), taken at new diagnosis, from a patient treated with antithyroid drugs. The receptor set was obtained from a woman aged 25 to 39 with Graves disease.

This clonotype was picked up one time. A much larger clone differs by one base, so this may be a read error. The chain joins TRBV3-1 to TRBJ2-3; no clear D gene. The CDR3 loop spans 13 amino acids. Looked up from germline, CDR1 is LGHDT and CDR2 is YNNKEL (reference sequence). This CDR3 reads CTSSQASADTQYF. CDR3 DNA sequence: TGTACCAGCAGCCAAGCTAGTGCAGATACGCAGTATTTT.

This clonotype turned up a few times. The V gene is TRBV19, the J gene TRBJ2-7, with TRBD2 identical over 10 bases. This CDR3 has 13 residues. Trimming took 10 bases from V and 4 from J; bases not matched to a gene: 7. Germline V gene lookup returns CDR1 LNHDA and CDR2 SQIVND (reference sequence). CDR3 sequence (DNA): TGTGCCACTGCGACTAGCGGGTGGTACGAGCAGTACTTC. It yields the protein CATATSGWYEQYF.

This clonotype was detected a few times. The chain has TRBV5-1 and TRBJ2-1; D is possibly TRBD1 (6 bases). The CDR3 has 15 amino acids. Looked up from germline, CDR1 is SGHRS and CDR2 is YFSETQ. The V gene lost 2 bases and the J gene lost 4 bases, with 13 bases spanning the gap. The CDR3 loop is CASSFGDNGYNEQFF. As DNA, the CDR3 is TGCGCCAGCAGCTTCGGGGACAACGGTTACAATGAGCAGTTCTTC.

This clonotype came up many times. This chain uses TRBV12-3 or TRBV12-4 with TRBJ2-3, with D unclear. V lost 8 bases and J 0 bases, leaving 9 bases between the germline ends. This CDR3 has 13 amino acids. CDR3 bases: TGTGCCAGCGCGGAGCATAGCACAGATACGCAGTATTTT. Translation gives CASAEHSTDTQYF.

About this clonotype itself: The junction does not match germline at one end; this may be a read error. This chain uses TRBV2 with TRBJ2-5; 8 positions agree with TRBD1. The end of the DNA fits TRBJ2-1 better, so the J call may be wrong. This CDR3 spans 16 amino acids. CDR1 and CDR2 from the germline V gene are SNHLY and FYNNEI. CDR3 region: CVSSEGPGQANNEQFF. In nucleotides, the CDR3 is TGTGTCAGCAGTGAAGGTCCGGGACAGGCGAACAATGAGCAGTTCTTC.

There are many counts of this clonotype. The CDR3, as DNA: TGTGCCAGCAGGCCAATAGAGACGACGAACACCGGGGAGCTGTTTTTT. Translating it yields CASRPIETTNTGELFF. V is TRBV6-1 and J is TRBJ2-2; D call uncertain. There are 16 residues in the CDR3. Trimming removed 6 bases at V and 0 bases at J, with 14 bases between. Germline CDR1 reads MNHNS; CDR2 reads SASEGT.

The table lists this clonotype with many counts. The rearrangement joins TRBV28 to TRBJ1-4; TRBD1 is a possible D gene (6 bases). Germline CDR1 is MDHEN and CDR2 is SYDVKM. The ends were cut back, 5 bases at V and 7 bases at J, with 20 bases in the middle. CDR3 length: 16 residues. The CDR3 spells CASSPTGGGGIEKLFF. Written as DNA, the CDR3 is TGTGCCAGCAGTCCTACGGGGGGCGGGGGGATTGAAAAACTGTTTTTT.

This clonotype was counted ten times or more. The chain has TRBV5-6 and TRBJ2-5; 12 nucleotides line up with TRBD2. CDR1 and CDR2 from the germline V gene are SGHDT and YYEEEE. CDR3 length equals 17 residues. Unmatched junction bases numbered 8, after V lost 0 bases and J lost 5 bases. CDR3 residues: CASSLVLAGGTTETQYF. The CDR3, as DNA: TGTGCCAGCAGCTTGGTGCTAGCGGGAGGGACTACGGAGACCCAGTACTTC. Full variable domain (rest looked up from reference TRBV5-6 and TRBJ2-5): DAGVTQSPTHLIKTRGQQVTLRCSPKSGHDTVSWYQQALGQGPQFIFQYYEEEERQRGNFPDRFSGHQFPNYSSELNVNALLLGDSALYLCASSLVLAGGTTETQYFGPGTRLLVL.

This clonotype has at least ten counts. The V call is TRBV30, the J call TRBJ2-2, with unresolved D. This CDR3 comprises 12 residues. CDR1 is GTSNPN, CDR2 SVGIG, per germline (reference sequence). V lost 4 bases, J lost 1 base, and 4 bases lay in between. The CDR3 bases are TGTGCCTGGAATCAGAACACCGGGGAGCTGTTTTTT. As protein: CAWNQNTGELFF. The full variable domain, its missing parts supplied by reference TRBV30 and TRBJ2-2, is SQTIHQWPATLVQPVGSPLSLECTVEGTSNPNLYWYRQAAGRGLQLLFYSVGIGQISSEVPQNLSASRPQDRQFILSSKKLLLSDSGFYLCAWNQNTGELFFGEGSRLTVL.

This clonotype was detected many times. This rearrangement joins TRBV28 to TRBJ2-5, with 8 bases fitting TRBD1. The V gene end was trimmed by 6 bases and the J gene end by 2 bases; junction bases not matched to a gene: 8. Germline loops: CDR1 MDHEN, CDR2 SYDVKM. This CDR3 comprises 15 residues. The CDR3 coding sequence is TGTGCCAGCAGCCGAAATGACAGGGGACAAGAGACCCAGTACTTC. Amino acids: CASSRNDRGQETQYF.

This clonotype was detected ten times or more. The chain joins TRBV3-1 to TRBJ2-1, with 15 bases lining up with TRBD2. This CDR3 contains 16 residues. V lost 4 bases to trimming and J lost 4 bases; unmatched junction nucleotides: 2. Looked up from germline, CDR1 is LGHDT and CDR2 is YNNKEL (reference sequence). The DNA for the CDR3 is TGTGCCAGCAGCCCCGGACTAGCGGGAGGGTACAATGAGCAGTTCTTC. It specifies CASSPGLAGGYNEQFF.

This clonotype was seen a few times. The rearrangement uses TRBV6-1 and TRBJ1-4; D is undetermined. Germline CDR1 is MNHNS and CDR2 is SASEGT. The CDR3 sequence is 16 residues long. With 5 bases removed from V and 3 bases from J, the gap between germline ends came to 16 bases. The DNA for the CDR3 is TGTGCCAGCAGTAGCCCCGAGGGAGGAGCTAATGAAAAACTGTTTTTT. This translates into CASSSPEGGANEKLFF.

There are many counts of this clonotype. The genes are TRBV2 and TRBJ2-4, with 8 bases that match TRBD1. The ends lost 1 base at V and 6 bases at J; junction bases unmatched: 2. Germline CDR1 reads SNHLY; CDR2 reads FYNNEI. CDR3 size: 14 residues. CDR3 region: CASSEEQGGNIQYF. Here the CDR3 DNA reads TGTGCCAGCAGTGAAGAACAGGGGGGAAACATTCAGTACTTC. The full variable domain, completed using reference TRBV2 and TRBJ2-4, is EPEVTQTPSHQVTQMGQEVILRCVPISNHLYFYWYRQILGQKVEFLVSFYNNEISEKSEIFDDQFSVERPDGSNFTLKIRSTKLEDSAMYFCASSEEQGGNIQYFGAGTRLSVL.

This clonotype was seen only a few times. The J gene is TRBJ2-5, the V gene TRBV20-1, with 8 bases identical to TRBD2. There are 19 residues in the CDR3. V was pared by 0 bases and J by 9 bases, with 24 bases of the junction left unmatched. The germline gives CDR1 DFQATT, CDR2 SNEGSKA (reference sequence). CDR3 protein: CSARDRGGAGFSGSEAQYF. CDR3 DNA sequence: TGCAGTGCTAGAGATCGGGGGGGAGCTGGTTTCTCGGGTTCGGAGGCCCAGTACTTC.

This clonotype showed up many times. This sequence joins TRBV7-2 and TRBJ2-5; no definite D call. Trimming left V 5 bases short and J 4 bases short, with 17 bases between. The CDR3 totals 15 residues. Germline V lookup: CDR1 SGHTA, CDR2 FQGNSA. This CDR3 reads CASSRTHRTSETQYF. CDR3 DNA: TGTGCCAGCAGCCGGACCCATCGGACGTCAGAGACCCAGTACTTC.

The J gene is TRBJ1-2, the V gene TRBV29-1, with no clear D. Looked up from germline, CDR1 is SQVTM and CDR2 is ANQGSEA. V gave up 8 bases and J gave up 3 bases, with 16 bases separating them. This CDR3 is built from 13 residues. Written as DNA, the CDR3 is TGCAGCTTTGGGTTTCGGGGAGACTATGGCTACACCTTC. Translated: CSFGFRGDYGYTF.

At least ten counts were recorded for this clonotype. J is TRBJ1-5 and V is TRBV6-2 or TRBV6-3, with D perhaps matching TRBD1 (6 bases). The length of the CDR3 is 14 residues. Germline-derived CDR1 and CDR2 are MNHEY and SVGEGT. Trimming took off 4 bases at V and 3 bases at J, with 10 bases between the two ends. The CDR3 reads CASSFGQYNQPQHF. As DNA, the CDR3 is TGTGCCAGCAGTTTCGGACAGTACAATCAGCCCCAGCATTTT.

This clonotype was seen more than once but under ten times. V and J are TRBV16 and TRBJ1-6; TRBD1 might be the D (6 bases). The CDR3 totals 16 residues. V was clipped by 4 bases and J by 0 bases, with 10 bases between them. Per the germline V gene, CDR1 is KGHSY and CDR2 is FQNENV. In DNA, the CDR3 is TGTGCCAGCAGCCGAGACAGGAGCTCCTATAATTCACCCCTCCACTTT. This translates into CASSRDRSSYNSPLHF.

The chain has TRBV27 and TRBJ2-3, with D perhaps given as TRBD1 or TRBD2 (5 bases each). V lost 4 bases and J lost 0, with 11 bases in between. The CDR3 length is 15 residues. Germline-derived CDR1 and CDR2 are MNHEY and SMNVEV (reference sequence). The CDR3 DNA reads TGTGCCAGCAGTTCGTGGGGCGGGAGCACAGATACGCAGTATTTT. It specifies CASSSWGGSTDTQYF.

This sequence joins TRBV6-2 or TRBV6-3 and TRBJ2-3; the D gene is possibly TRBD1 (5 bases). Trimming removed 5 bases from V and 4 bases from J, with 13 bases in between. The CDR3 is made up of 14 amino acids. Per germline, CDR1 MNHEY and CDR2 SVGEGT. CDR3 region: CASSARVVADTQYF. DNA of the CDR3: TGTGCCAGCAGTGCCAGGGTTGTGGCAGATACGCAGTATTTT.

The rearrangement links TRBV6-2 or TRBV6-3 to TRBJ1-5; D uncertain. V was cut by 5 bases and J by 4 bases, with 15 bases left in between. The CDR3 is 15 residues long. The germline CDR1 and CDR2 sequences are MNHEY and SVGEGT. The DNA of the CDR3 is TGTGCCAGCAGTGAACAGACCCCTAGGAATCAGCCCCAGCATTTT. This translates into CASSEQTPRNQPQHF.

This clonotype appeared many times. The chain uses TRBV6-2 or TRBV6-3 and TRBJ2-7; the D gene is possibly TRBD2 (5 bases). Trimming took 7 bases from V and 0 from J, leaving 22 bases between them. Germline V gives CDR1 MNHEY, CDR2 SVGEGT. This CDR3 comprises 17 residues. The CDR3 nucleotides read TGTGCCAGCACCACAAGAGGGTCTACCATAAGCTCCTACGAGCAGTACTTC. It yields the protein CASTTRGSTISSYEQYF.

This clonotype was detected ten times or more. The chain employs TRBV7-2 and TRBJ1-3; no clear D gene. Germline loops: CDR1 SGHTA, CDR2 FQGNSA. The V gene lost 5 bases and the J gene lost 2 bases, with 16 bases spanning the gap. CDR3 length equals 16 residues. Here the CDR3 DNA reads TGTGCCAGCAGCCTTAGGATGCGGACGGCTGGAAACACCATATATTTT. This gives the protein CASSLRMRTAGNTIYF.

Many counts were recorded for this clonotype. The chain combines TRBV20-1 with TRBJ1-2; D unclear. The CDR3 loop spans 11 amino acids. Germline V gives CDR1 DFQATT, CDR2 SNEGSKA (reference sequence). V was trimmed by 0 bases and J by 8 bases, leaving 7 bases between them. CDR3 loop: CSARDPRGYTF. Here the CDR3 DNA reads TGCAGTGCTAGAGATCCGCGGGGCTACACCTTC.

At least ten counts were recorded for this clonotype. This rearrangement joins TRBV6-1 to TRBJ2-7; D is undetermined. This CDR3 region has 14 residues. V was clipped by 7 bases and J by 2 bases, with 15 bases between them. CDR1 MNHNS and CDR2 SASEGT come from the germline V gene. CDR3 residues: CASTLPDRTYEQYF. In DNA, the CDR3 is TGTGCCAGCACTTTGCCCGACCGCACCTACGAGCAGTACTTC.

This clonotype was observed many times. CDR3 sequence (DNA): TGTGCCAGCAGCTTAAAACCTCGGGAGGGGGGCACAGATACGCAGTATTTT. It encodes CASSLKPREGGTDTQYF. The chain couples TRBV7-9 to TRBJ2-3, with TRBD2 matching over 8 bases. Germline loops: CDR1 SEHNR, CDR2 FQNEAQ (reference sequence). The CDR3 consists of 17 residues. The J segment lost 1 base and the V segment lost 2 bases, leaving 8 bases of the junction unmatched. Full variable domain (missing parts from reference TRBV7-9 and TRBJ2-3): DTGVSQNPRHKITKRGQNVTFRCDPISEHNRLYWYRQTLGQGPEFLTYFQNEAQLEKSRLLSDRFSAERPKGSFSTLEIQRTEQGDSAMYLCASSLKPREGGTDTQYFGPGTRLTVL.

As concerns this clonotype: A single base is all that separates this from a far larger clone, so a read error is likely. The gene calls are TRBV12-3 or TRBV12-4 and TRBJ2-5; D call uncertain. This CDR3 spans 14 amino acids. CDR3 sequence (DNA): TGTGCCAGCAGTCCTCCCCCGGCGAACAATGAGCAGTTATTC. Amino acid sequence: CASSPPPANNEQLF.